This TCR beta chain was identified during a study of cytomegalovirus exposure and HLA in healthy donors. TCRdb's table, derived via immunoSEQ multiplex PCR, lists solely in-frame clones and lacks some. The sample gives a few hundred thousand clones, roughly 90% of which show up once; over 0.85% is in the top ten. The V end lost 11 bases, the J end lost 5 bases, and 12 bases lay between the germline ends. CDR1 MNHEY and CDR2 SVGAGI come from the germline V gene. The CDR3 runs 12 residues. The origin of this receptor is a young woman in good health and CMV-seronegative. Sequenced: PBMCs. The V and J genes are TRBV6-5 and TRBJ2-2; TRBD2 is a possible D gene (6 bases). The CDR3 spells CAARGNTGELFF. The CDR3 nucleotides read TGTGCCGCCCGGGGGAATACCGGGGAGCTGTTTTTT.